The T cell receptor beta chain under discussion was sequenced for a study of T cells in Graves' hyperthyroidism and ophthalmopathy. It was RNA transcripts that yielded the amplified TCR beta CDR3 regions. During a first-round RT-PCR of the TCR CDR3, the HTBI primer set was used. TCRdb reanalysed the multiplex PCR reads using MiXCR and keeps one entry per CDR3 protein. Here the sample spans more than 300,000 distinct CDR3 sequences, approximately 15% being singletons. Stable disease denoted Graves' hyperthyroidism without ophthalmopathy progression within 18 months. Hyperthyroidism was newly diagnosed in patients aged 18 to 65 (duration under 2 months). V was trimmed by 3 bases and J by 0 bases, leaving 9 bases between them. Germline CDR1 SEHNR, CDR2 FQNEAQ (reference sequence). This CDR3 has 15 amino acids.

This receptor was taken from an older woman with Graves' hyperthyroidism. Material: blood. The J gene is TRBJ2-4, the V gene TRBV7-9; D perhaps matches TRBD1 (5 bases). CDR3 nucleotide sequence: TGTGCCAGCAGCTTGGGGCCCCTAGCCAAAAACATTCAGTACTTC. Residues: CASSLGPLAKNIQYF.